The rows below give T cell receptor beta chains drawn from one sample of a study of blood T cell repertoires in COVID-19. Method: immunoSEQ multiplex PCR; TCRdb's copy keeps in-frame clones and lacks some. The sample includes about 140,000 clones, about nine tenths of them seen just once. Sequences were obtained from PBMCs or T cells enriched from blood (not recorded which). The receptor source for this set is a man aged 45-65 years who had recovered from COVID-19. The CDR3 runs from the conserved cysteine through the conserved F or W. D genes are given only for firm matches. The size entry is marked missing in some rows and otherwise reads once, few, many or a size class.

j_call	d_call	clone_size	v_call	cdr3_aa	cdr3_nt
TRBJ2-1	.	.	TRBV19	CASSVGVYNEQFF	TGTGCCAGTAGTGTAGGCGTCTACAATGAGCAGTTCTTC
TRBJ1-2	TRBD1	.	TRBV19	CASSDRGGSYGYTF	TGTGCCAGTAGTGACAGGGGGGGAAGCTATGGCTACACCTTC
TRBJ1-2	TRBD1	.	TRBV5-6	CASSWPQGADGYTF	TGTGCCAGCAGCTGGCCTCAGGGGGCAGATGGCTACACCTTC
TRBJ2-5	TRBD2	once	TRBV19	CASSLQSGGETQYF	TGTGCCAGTAGTCTGCAAAGCGGGGGGGAGACCCAGTACTTC
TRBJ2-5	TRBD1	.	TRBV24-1	CATSDSRQGKGTQYF	TGTGCCACCAGTGATAGTAGACAGGGCAAAGGGACCCAGTACTTC
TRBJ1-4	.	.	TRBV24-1	CATSDLQSMCQGPAVETTNEKLFF	TGTGCCACCAGTGATTTGCAATCCATGTGTCAGGGGCCAGCCGTTGAGACCACTAATGAAAAACTGTTTTTT
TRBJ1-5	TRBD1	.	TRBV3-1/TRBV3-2	CASSPGQGARQPQHF	TGTGCCAGCAGCCCGGGACAGGGGGCGCGGCAGCCCCAGCATTTT
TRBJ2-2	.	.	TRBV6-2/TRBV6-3	CASSYDGGTRELFF	TGTGCCAGCAGTTACGACGGGGGAACCAGGGAGCTGTTTTTT
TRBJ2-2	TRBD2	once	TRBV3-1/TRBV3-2	CASSQDRLSGGPNTGELFF	TGTGCCAGCAGCCAAGATCGTTTATCGGGGGGGCCGAACACCGGGGAGCTGTTTTTT
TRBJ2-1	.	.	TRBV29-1	CSVEGETAAGFFGEQFF	TGCAGCGTTGAGGGGGAAACGGCTGCGGGGTTTTTCGGTGAGCAGTTCTTC
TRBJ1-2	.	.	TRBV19	CASRPREGNYGYTF	TGTGCCAGTAGACCACGGGAGGGGAACTATGGCTACACCTTC
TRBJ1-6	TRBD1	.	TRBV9	CASTRTGGSPLHF	TGTGCCAGCACCCGGACAGGGGGTTCACCCCTCCACTTT
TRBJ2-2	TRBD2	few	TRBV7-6	CASSLAGVGAGELFF	TGTGCCAGCAGTCTAGCGGGAGTGGGCGCCGGGGAGCTGTTTTTT
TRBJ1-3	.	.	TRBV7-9	CASSRGSPGSGNTIYF	TGTGCCAGCAGCCGCGGTTCCCCGGGTTCTGGAAACACCATATATTTT
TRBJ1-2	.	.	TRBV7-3	CASSLSPAGSSGYTF	TGTGCCAGCAGCTTATCCCCGGCCGGGTCCTCTGGCTACACCTTC
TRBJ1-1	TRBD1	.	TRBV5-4	CASSLTGGSDTEAFF	TGTGCCAGCAGCTTGACAGGGGGCTCGGACACTGAAGCTTTCTTT
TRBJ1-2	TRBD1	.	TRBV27	CASTTQPKPGQGGGYTF	TGTGCCAGCACCACACAACCGAAACCGGGACAGGGTGGTGGCTACACCTTC
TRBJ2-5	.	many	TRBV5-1	CASSSGLVAQYF	TGCGCCAGCAGCAGCGGCCTGGTGGCCCAGTACTTC
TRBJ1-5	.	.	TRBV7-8	CASSLAGGGRQPQHF	TGTGCCAGCAGCTTAGCCGGGGGGGGACGGCAGCCCCAGCATTTT
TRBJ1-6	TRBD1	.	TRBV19	CASSTTGGGSPLHF	TGTGCCAGTAGCACGACAGGGGGTGGCTCACCCCTCCACTTT
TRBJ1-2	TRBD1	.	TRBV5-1	CASSFTPGQGGYGYTF	TGCGCCAGCAGCTTTACACCGGGACAGGGAGGCTATGGCTACACCTTC
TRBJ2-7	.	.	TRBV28	CASFHGGVPKGPTYEQYF	TGTGCCAGCTTCCATGGAGGGGTCCCAAAGGGCCCAACCTACGAGCAGTACTTC
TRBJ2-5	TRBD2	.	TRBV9	CASSVGGGPWETQYF	TGTGCCAGCAGCGTAGGCGGGGGGCCATGGGAGACCCAGTACTTC
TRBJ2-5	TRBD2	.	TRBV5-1	CASSWRGTVEETQYF	TGCGCCAGCAGCTGGCGGGGGACGGTGGAGGAGACCCAGTACTTC
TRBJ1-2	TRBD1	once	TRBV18	CASSLSGTGGPNYGYTF	TGTGCCAGCTCACTTTCCGGGACAGGGGGGCCTAACTATGGCTACACCTTC
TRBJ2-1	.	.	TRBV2	CASTRGAPEQFF	TGTGCCAGCACCCGTGGGGCCCCGGAGCAGTTCTTC
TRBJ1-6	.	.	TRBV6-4	CASSQGNSPLHF	TGTGCCAGCAGCCAGGGGAATTCACCCCTCCACTTT
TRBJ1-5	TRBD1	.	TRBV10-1	CATGTDNQPQHF	TGCGCCACCGGGACAGACAATCAGCCCCAGCATTTT
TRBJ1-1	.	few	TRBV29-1	CSVVATVNTEAFF	TGCAGCGTTGTTGCGACAGTGAACACTGAAGCTTTCTTT
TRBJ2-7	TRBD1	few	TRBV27	CASTDRGDEQYF	TGTGCCAGCACGGACAGGGGCGACGAGCAGTACTTC
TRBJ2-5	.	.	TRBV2	CASSVGGAAETQYF	TGTGCCAGCAGTGTGGGGGGGGCGGCCGAGACCCAGTACTTC
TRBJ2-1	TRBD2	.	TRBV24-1	CATSDSQRGAYNEQFF	TGTGCCACCAGTGATTCTCAGCGGGGCGCCTACAATGAGCAGTTCTTC
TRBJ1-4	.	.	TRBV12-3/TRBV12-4	CASSPRNEKLFF	TGTGCCAGCAGTCCGCGCAATGAAAAACTGTTTTTT
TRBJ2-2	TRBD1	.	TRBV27	CASSIRTGPTGELFF	TGTGCCAGCAGTATCCGGACAGGGCCCACCGGGGAGCTGTTTTTT
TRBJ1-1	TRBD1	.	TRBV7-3	CASSLKGTGVSEAFF	TGTGCCAGCAGCTTAAAAGGGACAGGGGTGTCTGAAGCTTTCTTT
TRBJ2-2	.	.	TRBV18	CASSRTANTGELFF	TGTGCCAGCTCACGGACAGCGAACACCGGGGAGCTGTTTTTT
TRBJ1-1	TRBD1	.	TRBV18	CASSPGQEEAFF	TGTGCCAGCTCACCCGGACAGGAGGAAGCTTTCTTT
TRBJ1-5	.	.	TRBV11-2	CASSLARDQPQHF	TGTGCCAGCAGCTTAGCTAGAGATCAGCCCCAGCATTTT
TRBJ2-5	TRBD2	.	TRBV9	CASSVGGGGLQETQYF	TGTGCCAGCAGCGTAGGCGGGGGGGGCTTGCAAGAGACCCAGTACTTC
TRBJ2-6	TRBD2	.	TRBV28	CASVEGGSGANVLTF	TGTGCCAGCGTGGAGGGAGGGTCTGGGGCCAACGTCCTGACTTTC
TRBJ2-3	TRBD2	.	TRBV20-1	CSASPASGRAIAIDTQYF	TGCAGTGCTAGTCCGGCTAGCGGGAGGGCCATCGCGATAGATACGCAGTATTTT
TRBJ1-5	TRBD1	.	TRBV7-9	CASSQTGVNQPQHF	TGTGCCAGCAGCCAAACAGGGGTAAACCAGCCCCAGCATTTT
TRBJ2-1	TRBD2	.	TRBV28	CASSLVAGGYNEQFF	TGTGCCAGCAGTTTGGTAGCGGGCGGATACAATGAGCAGTTCTTC
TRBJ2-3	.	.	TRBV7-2	CASSLSLLRNTQYF	TGTGCCAGCAGCTTATCGCTCCTGCGGAATACGCAGTATTTT
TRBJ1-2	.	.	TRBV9	CASSEGDTPNYGYTF	TGTGCCAGCAGCGAGGGGGACACGCCTAACTATGGCTACACCTTC
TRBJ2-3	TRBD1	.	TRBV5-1	CASSLGKNTGGWGDTQYF	TGCGCCAGCAGCTTGGGTAAAAATACAGGGGGCTGGGGAGATACGCAGTATTTT
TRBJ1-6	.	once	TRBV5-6	CASSLATASPLHF	TGTGCCAGCAGCTTGGCCACCGCCAGTCCCCTCCACTTT
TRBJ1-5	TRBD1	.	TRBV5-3	CARSPWRGPSNQPQHF	TGTGCCAGAAGTCCTTGGAGGGGGCCAAGCAATCAGCCCCAGCATTTT
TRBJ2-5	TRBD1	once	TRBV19	CATSRDDRVETQYF	TGTGCCACTAGTAGAGATGACAGGGTAGAGACCCAGTACTTC
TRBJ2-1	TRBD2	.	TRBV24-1	CATSGFSGSTYEQFF	TGTGCCACCAGTGGCTTTAGCGGGAGTACATATGAGCAGTTCTTC
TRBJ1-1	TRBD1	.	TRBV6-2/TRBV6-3	CASSPGQARQAFF	TGTGCCAGCAGTCCGGGACAGGCCCGACAAGCTTTCTTT
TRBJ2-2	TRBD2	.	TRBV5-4	CASSVSGGANTGELFF	TGTGCCAGCAGCGTCAGCGGGGGCGCGAACACCGGGGAGCTGTTTTTT
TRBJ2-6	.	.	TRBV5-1	CASTRRASGANVLTF	TGCGCCAGCACCCGGCGGGCGAGTGGGGCCAACGTCCTGACTTTC
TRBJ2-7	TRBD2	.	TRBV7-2	CASSHREGSYEQYF	TGTGCCAGCAGCCATCGGGAGGGTTCCTACGAGCAGTACTTC